This TCR beta chain was documented in a study of T-cell memory formation after mild COVID-19 (dated by TCRdb to the early 2020s). Background for the entire study: TCR sequence clusters from the two donors were found to be largely donor specific. T-cell clones expanding and contracting after mild COVID-19 in a couple of donors were tracked by longitudinal TCRalpha and TCRbeta repertoire sequencing. Two young, previously healthy adult volunteers made up the cohort, one male and one female. Results and caveats for the whole study, not just this receptor: Clones contracting from day 15 to 85 had balanced CD4/CD8 phenotypes, while a second wave expanding from day 15 to 37 was biased towards CD4+. The study covered only a couple of mild cases, and larger cohorts including severe cases with pre-infection samples were considered necessary. Whether the second-wave clones peaking on day 37 were SARS-CoV-2 specific was not confirmed. Some responding clones were detected in pre-infection memory, which suggested that pre-existing cross-reactive memory T cells had joined the SARS-CoV-2 response. Contracting CD4+ clones appeared mostly in the CM and EM memory subsets, whereas CD8+ clones were enriched in EMRA.

V is pared back by 6 bases and J by 0 bases, with 12 bases lying between the germline termini. Its CDR3 holds 16 amino acids, cysteine through phenylalanine. Kept here is only the CDR3 DNA, which spans 48 bases and is read in frame from base 1. From the germline V gene, CDR1 is ENHRY and CDR2 is SYGVKD. In the case of this clonotype: There is no known antigen for this receptor. No base-level quality is on record; no much larger clone is a single base apart.

TCRdb names Illumina NovaSeq 6000 as the instrument used. TCRalpha and TCRbeta cDNA libraries were built by 5'RACE with constant-segment primers, adding sample barcodes and unique molecular identifiers. Trizol reagent was used to extract RNA from every sample. Library amplification was performed in two PCR steps, and a second sample barcode and Illumina TruSeq adapters were introduced in the second step. Sequencing of the libraries was done on an Illumina NovaSeq, producing 2 x 150 bp paired-end reads. The authors' analysis ran thus. The reads were demultiplexed and collapsed into UMI-guided consensus sequences using migec v1.2.7. Using mixcr v2.1.11, UMI consensuses were aligned to TRA and TRB V and J templates and then assembled into clonotypes. A clonotype was counted as expanded or contracted only if both edgeR and NoisET called the change significant, with noise models trained on biological replicates. edgeR calls used a false discovery rate-adjusted p below 0.01 and a log2 fold-change threshold of 1. PCA with hierarchical clustering of max-normalized trajectories of the 1000 most abundant clonotypes was used as exploratory dynamics analysis. Separately sequenced CD4+ and CD8+ repertoires were used to assign the CD4 or CD8 phenotype of responding clones. In-frame beta chains were kept once TCRdb had trimmed the public reads at Q25 with fastp and called clones with MiXCR. When rows share a CDR3 protein, they turn into one entry using the most common DNA and genes. TCRdb, not the original authors, processed these V and J calls. Counted in this sample were hundreds of thousands of distinct CDR3 sequences; 16% of them appeared once. In total, the top ten clones hold approximately 25% of the sample.

PBMCs were isolated by Ficoll-Paque density gradient centrifugation. The chain is assembled from TRBV10-3 and TRBJ1-6, with an unclear D gene assignment. The clonotype originates from a man aged 18 to 30 who had mild COVID-19 (a few samples of this study predate the infection). The sample titles of this study are shuffled in the database, so cell type and time point are left out; the donor was told from shared clones. Sequencing used PBMCs or a T cell subset sorted from them (not recorded which). Here is the DNA: TGTGCCATCAGGGGAGAAGGAAGCTCCTATAATTCACCCCTCCACTTT. Translated, it gives CAIRGEGSSYNSPLHF.